Listed here are 9 T cell receptor beta chains from one sample, sequenced in a study of shared clonotypes between healthy human individuals. Produced via immunoSEQ multiplex PCR; TCRdb's table is partial and in-frame only. Found here are 1.5 million to 2.5 million clones, about 94% of them singletons; the top ten hold 1% to 1.5%. Only CD45RO-negative cells positively selected for CCR7 counted as naive CD8 cells, so terminally differentiated effector memory CD45RA+ cells were excluded. The sequenced sample was naive CD8+ T cells sorted from blood. Receptors were obtained from a man between 18 and 35 years old in good health.

The V call is TRBV5-1, the J call TRBJ1-2, with no clear D. The CDR3 consists of 16 residues. Trimming stripped 0 bases from V and 1 base from J, with 13 bases between. Germline CDR1 reads SGHRS; CDR2 reads YFSETQ. CDR3 sequence (DNA): TGCGCCAGCAGCTTGGTGGGCAAGCCAGATAACTATGGCTACACCTTC. Translation gives CASSLVGKPDNYGYTF.

The CDR3: CASSQLNTGELFF. The CDR3 nucleotides read TGTGCCAGCAGTCAGTTGAACACCGGGGAGCTGTTTTTT. The chain combines TRBV7-3 with TRBJ2-2; D not resolved. The length of the CDR3 is 13 residues. The V end was cut by 6 bases, the J end by 1 base, with 6 bases between. CDR1 is SGHTA, CDR2 FQGTGA, per germline.

This clone has a single count. This chain connects TRBV27 to TRBJ1-2; 9 positions agree with TRBD1. Germline-derived CDR1 and CDR2 are MNHEY and SMNVEV (reference sequence). The CDR3 is made up of 13 amino acids. V shed 8 bases and J 7 bases; nucleotides not matched to a gene: 8. The chain's CDR3 is CASQDRGSGGYTF. CDR3 in DNA: TGTGCCAGCCAGGACAGGGGATCGGGTGGCTACACCTTC.

This rearrangement joins TRBV19 to TRBJ2-1; tentative D call: TRBD2 (6 bases). Trimming took off 6 bases at V and 3 bases at J, with 12 bases between the two ends. The CDR3 loop spans 14 amino acids. CDR1 LNHDA and CDR2 SQIVND come from the germline V gene (reference sequence). This chain's CDR3 is CASRGGIVYNEQFF. CDR3 DNA sequence: TGTGCCAGTAGAGGAGGGATTGTCTACAATGAGCAGTTCTTC. Using reference TRBV19 and TRBJ2-1 for the parts outside the CDR3, the full variable domain is DGGITQSPKYLFRKEGQNVTLSCEQNLNHDAMYWYRQDPGQGLRLIYYSQIVNDFQKGDIAEGYSVSREKKESFPLTVTSAQKNPTAFYLCASRGGIVYNEQFFGPGTRLTVL.

V usage is TRBV7-9 and J usage is TRBJ2-2; D is possibly TRBD1 (6 bases). CDR3 length equals 17 residues. Trimming cost V 1 base and J 6 bases, with 18 bases left between them. Germline V lookup: CDR1 SEHNR, CDR2 FQNEAQ (reference sequence). The CDR3 nucleotides are TGTGCCAGCAGCTTAGGACAGGTGGCTGTTGGGTCCGGGGAGCTGTTTTTT. As protein: CASSLGQVAVGSGELFF.

The chain links TRBV30 to TRBJ2-5; D remains unclear. From germline, CDR1 is GTSNPN and CDR2 SVGIG (reference sequence). Trimming cost V 4 bases and J 2 bases, with 5 bases left between them. The CDR3 runs 11 residues. In nucleotides, the CDR3 is TGTGCCTGGACAGCGCAAGAGACCCAGTACTTC. Its protein product is CAWTAQETQYF.

The V and J genes are TRBV2 and TRBJ2-7; no reliable D call. V lost 4 bases and J 9 bases, leaving 16 bases between the germline ends. Looked up from germline, CDR1 is SNHLY and CDR2 is FYNNEI. This CDR3 is built from 13 residues. The CDR3 sequence is CASSGPYVEGQYF. Here the CDR3 DNA reads TGTGCCAGCAGTGGCCCCTATGTAGAAGGGCAGTACTTC.

This sequence joins TRBV11-2 and TRBJ2-3; tentatively, D is TRBD1 (7 bases). The germline CDR1 and CDR2 sequences are SGHAT and FQNNGV. The CDR3 spans 15 residues. V dropped 5 bases and J dropped 6 bases, with 18 bases sitting between them. CDR3 sequence: CASSPYPGGGDTQYF. CDR3 nucleotide sequence: TGTGCCAGCAGCCCATACCCAGGGGGAGGTGATACGCAGTATTTT.

This clone showed up just once. J is TRBJ2-7 and V is TRBV4-1, with no clear D. This CDR3 contains 13 residues. Deletions cut 4 bases from V and 3 bases from J, with 10 bases between. Germline loops: CDR1 MGHRA, CDR2 YSYEKL. This chain's CDR3 is CASSPLKGYEQYF. Written as DNA, the CDR3 is TGCGCCAGCAGCCCCCTGAAGGGCTACGAGCAGTACTTC.